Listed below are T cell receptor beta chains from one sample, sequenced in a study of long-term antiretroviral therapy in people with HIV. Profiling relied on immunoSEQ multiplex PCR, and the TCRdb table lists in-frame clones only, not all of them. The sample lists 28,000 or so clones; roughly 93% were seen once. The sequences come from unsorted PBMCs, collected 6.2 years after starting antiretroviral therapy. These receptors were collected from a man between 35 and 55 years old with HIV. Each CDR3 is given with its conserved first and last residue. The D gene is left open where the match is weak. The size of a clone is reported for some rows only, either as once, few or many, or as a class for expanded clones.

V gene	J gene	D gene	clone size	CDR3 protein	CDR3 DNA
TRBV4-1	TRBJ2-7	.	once	CASSQERSSGAPYEQYF	TGCGCCAGCAGCCAAGAACGGAGTAGCGGAGCGCCTTACGAGCAGTACTTC
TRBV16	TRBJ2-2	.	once	CASSPEAGRANTGELFF	TGTGCCAGCAGCCCCGAAGCGGGCAGGGCAAACACCGGGGAGCTGTTTTTT
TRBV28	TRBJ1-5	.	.	CASSSSIRNQPQHF	TGTGCCAGCAGTTCCTCGATCCGTAATCAGCCCCAGCATTTT
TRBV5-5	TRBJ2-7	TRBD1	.	CASRYRQGSSYEQYF	TGTGCCAGCAGGTACCGACAGGGGAGCTCCTACGAGCAGTACTTC
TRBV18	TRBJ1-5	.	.	CASSPELGISNQPQHF	TGTGCCAGCTCACCCGAACTGGGCATAAGCAATCAGCCCCAGCATTTT
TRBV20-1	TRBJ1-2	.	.	CSASPNRGYTF	TGCAGCGCTAGTCCCAACAGGGGCTACACCTTC
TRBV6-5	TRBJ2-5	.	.	CASSPPGNQETQYF	TGTGCCAGCAGTCCCCCCGGGAACCAAGAGACCCAGTACTTC
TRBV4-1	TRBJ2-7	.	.	CASSQGPRTVHTPYEQYF	TGCGCCAGCAGCCAAGGTCCGAGGACAGTTCATACTCCATACGAGCAGTACTTC
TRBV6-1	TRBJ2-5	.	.	CASSEASGAQETQYF	TGTGCCAGCAGTGAAGCGTCAGGGGCGCAAGAGACCCAGTACTTC
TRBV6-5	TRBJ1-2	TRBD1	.	CASSYSGQGGYGYTF	TGTGCCAGCAGTTACTCGGGACAGGGTGGTTATGGCTACACCTTC
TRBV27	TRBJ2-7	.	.	CASSFSSGAYEQYF	TGTGCCAGCAGTTTCTCATCTGGTGCCTACGAGCAGTACTTC
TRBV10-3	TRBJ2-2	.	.	CAISEGRPAGELFF	TGTGCCATCAGTGAGGGGCGACCCGCCGGGGAGCTGTTTTTT
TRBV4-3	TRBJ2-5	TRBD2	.	CASSQELAGGPQSETQYF	TGCGCCAGCAGCCAAGAACTAGCGGGAGGGCCGCAATCCGAGACCCAGTACTTC
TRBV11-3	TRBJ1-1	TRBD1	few	CASSLDGTGDTEAFF	TGTGCCAGCAGCTTAGATGGGACAGGGGACACTGAAGCTTTCTTT
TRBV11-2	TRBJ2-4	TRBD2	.	CASSLGASGLNIQYF	TGTGCCAGCAGCTTAGGGGCTAGCGGGCTAAACATTCAGTACTTC
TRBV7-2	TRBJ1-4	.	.	CASSIRAVDEKLFF	TGTGCCAGCAGCATACGGGCCGTGGATGAAAAACTGTTTTTT
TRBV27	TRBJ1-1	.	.	CASSLGWRGRGDTEAFF	TGTGCCAGCAGTTTAGGGTGGAGGGGAAGGGGGGACACTGAAGCTTTCTTT
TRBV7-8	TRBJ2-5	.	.	CASSLEQETQYF	TGTGCCAGCAGCTTAGAACAAGAGACCCAGTACTTC
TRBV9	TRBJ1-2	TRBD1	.	CASSAQQGGTYGYTF	TGTGCCAGCAGCGCCCAACAGGGGGGGACATATGGCTACACCTTC
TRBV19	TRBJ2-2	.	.	CASSSGTANTGELFF	TGTGCCAGTAGTAGCGGGACGGCGAACACCGGGGAGCTGTTTTTT
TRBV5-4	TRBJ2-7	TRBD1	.	CASSLKIIKTGSAGEQYF	TGTGCCAGCAGCTTAAAGATTATAAAGACAGGGTCGGCGGGCGAGCAGTACTTC
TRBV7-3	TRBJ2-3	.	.	CASSLQDLTDTQYF	TGTGCCAGCAGCTTACAGGACCTCACAGATACGCAGTATTTT
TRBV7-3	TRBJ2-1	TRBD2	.	CASRLAGDYNEQFF	TGTGCCAGCAGACTAGCGGGGGATTACAATGAGCAGTTCTTC
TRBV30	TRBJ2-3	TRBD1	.	CAWIGTGESGWRTDTQYF	TGTGCCTGGATCGGGACAGGGGAAAGCGGGTGGAGAACAGATACGCAGTATTTT
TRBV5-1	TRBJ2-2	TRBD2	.	CASSLDPSGGANTGELFF	TGCGCCAGCAGCTTGGATCCTAGCGGGGGGGCAAACACCGGGGAGCTGTTTTTT
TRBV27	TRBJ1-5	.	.	CASSLSADYNQPQHF	TGTGCCAGCAGTTTATCGGCCGATTACAATCAGCCCCAGCATTTT
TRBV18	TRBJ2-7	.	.	CASSPAFSHEQYF	TGTGCCAGCTCACCAGCGTTCTCCCACGAGCAGTACTTC
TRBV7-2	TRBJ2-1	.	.	CASSLGPISYNEQFF	TGTGCCAGCAGCTTGGGGCCCATATCCTACAATGAGCAGTTCTTC
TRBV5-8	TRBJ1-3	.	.	CASSLGSGDLVAGNTIYF	TGTGCCAGCAGCTTGGGGTCTGGGGACCTCGTTGCTGGAAACACCATATATTTT
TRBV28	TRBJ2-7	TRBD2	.	CASSGLASSYEQYF	TGTGCCAGCAGCGGACTAGCAAGCAGCTACGAGCAGTACTTC